The entry below gives a single TCR beta chain sequence along with its context. Its antigen specificity is not known. No base quality information exists; no much larger clone differs at one position. The CDR3 starts with the cysteine, ends with the phenylalanine, and has 16 residues. The only DNA kept is the CDR3, 48 bases in frame from the first base. The germline V gene sets CDR1 to SNHLY and CDR2 to FYNNEI. Trimming removed 6 bases from V and 5 bases from J; the gene matches leave 13 bases unexplained. This specimen comes from a study of control samples from healthy donors and cancer patients (dated by TCRdb to between 2020 and 2021). The method behind the library was the immunoSEQ multiplex PCR assay. What TCRdb holds here is the immuneACCESS table cut down to in-frame rearrangements. Part of the clones is not present; checked against another copy, under half of the missing clones reflect an unresolved V gene, and the others are unexplained. A total of roughly 130,000 clones appear in this sample, less than 95% of them only once. 3.6% of the sample goes to the ten largest clones.

The chain is encoded by TRBV2 joined to TRBJ1-2; 9 central bases correspond to TRBD1. Sequenced material: blood. The sequence derives from a man aged 25 to 45 in good health. DNA sequence: TGTGCCAGCAGGCCCGCTCCGGGACAGGGAGAATATGGCTACACCTTC. This is translated as CASRPAPGQGEYGYTF.